This TCR beta chain is from a study of T cells in Graves' hyperthyroidism and ophthalmopathy. CDR1 is SGHTA and CDR2 is FQGTGA in the germline V gene. This CDR3 has 13 amino acids. Trimming cost V 0 bases and J 5 bases, with 7 bases left between them. This clonotype was seen ten or more times. Its target is not known. RNA transcripts provided the source from which TCR beta CDR3 regions were amplified. HTBI primers were the set used in a first-round RT-PCR of the TCR CDR3. TCRdb re-analysed the multiplex PCR reads in MiXCR, keeping a single row per CDR3 protein. Among around 200,000 distinct CDR3 sequences listed, about 18% were seen once. Disease duration under 2 months; hyperthyroidism patients were aged 18 to 65. The study's findings and limits: Progression to ophthalmopathy was predicted a median of roughly 6.6 months early.

The chain recombines TRBV7-3 with TRBJ1-1; D not resolved. The sequence came from a man between 35 and 55 years old with Graves' hyperthyroidism. The sequencing input was blood. Written as DNA, the CDR3 is TGTGCCAGCAGCTTAACAAGAGTTACTGAAGCTTTCTTT. This gives the protein CASSLTRVTEAFF. Filled out from reference TRBV7-3 and TRBJ1-1, the complete variable domain reads GAGVSQTPSNKVTEKGKYVELRCDPISGHTALYWYRQSLGQGPEFLIYFQGTGAADDSGLPNDRFFAVRPEGSVSTLKIQRTERGDSAVYLCASSLTRVTEAFFGQGTRLTVV.